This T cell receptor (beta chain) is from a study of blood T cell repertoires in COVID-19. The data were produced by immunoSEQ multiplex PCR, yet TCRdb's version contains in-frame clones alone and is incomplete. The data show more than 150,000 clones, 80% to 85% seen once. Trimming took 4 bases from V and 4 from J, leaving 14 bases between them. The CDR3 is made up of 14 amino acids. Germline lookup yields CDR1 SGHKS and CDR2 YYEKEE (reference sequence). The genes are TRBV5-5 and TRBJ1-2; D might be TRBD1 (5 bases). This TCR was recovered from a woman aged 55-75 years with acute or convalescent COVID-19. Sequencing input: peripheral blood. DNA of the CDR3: TGTGCCAGCAGCGCGGCTAGGGGCGGCTATGGCTACACCTTC. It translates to CASSAARGGYGYTF.